This entry features one TCR beta chain sequence. The germline V and J ends were trimmed by 1 base and 14 bases, with 24 bases remaining between them. Germline CDR1 SGHVS, CDR2 FQNEAQ. The CDR3 contains 17 residues. This table comes from immunoSEQ multiplex PCR, and its TCRdb copy is limited to in-frame clones, with some not included. Among about 50,000 clones listed, roughly nine tenths were seen once. The data were obtained in a study of control samples from healthy donors and cancer patients. This receptor was obtained from a young man with colorectal cancer. The chain uses TRBV7-8 and TRBJ1-6; possible D gene TRBD1, 6 bases. The sequenced sample consisted of PBMCs. CDR3 in amino acids: CASSLGIVYRVSSTLHF. The CDR3, as DNA: TGTGCCAGCAGCTTAGGGATAGTATACAGGGTTTCAAGCACCCTCCACTTT.